The 11 T cell receptor beta chains listed next were all sequenced from one sample in a study of T-cell reconstitution after alpha-beta-depleted transplantation in children. A TCRbeta library incorporating unique molecular identifiers was prepared. TCRdb independently ran MiXCR on the PCR reads; one entry per CDR3 protein. The repertoire includes approximately 83,000 distinct CDR3 sequences, 12% of them detected once, and around 13% sits in the top ten. The sample here was PBMCs from the stem cell graft donor, taken from the stem cell graft. The receptors shown here come from a human donor who donated a stem cell graft to a child with inherited bone marrow failure.

The CDR3 DNA reads TGCAGTGCTAGGCCGGGATGGGGGGGGGCCAACGTCCTGACTTTC. The encoded protein is CSARPGWGGANVLTF. The chain uses TRBV20-1 and TRBJ2-6; D is perhaps TRBD1 or TRBD2 (5 bases each). The CDR3 is made up of 15 amino acids. Trimming left V 3 bases short and J 4 bases short, with 13 bases between. Germline CDR1 DFQATT, CDR2 SNEGSKA (reference sequence).

This clonotype turned up a few times. CDR3 in amino acids: CASSQHAAVEAFF. CDR3 bases: TGTGCCAGCAGCCAGCACGCCGCCGTAGAAGCTTTCTTT. The V and J genes are TRBV7-9 and TRBJ1-1; no definite D call. V gave up 5 bases and J gave up 8 bases, with 15 bases separating them. The CDR3 has 13 residues. The germline CDR1 and CDR2 sequences are SEHNR and FQNEAQ (reference sequence).

This clonotype occurred many times. The CDR3 sequence: CATSINPRAATNEKLFF. CDR3 bases: TGTGCCACCAGCATAAATCCCCGGGCAGCAACTAATGAAAAACTGTTTTTT. The chain recombines TRBV15 with TRBJ1-4; D not resolved. Germline lookup yields CDR1 LNHNV and CDR2 YYDKDF (reference sequence). The V end lost 4 bases, the J end lost 0 bases, and 15 bases lay between the germline ends. The CDR3 length is 17 residues.

This clonotype was seen repeatedly, ten times or more. The rearrangement links TRBV7-2 to TRBJ2-7, with 7 nucleotides matching TRBD2. V gave up 1 base and J gave up 1 base; unmatched junction bases: 4. Germline values: CDR1 SGHTA, CDR2 FQGNSA. The CDR3 sequence is 15 residues long. CDR3 nucleotide sequence: TGTGCCAGCAGCTTAGAGGGTAGCGGGTCCTACGAGCAGTACTTC. It is translated as CASSLEGSGSYEQYF.

This clonotype was observed a few times. The gene calls are TRBV4-1 and TRBJ2-7; D is unresolved. The V end lost 1 base, the J end lost 1 base, and 8 bases lay between the germline ends. The CDR3 is 14 amino acids. Per germline, CDR1 MGHRA and CDR2 YSYEKL. CDR3 nucleotide sequence: TGCGCCAGCAGCCAAGTCCCAGATTCCTACGAGCAGTACTTC. Translating gives CASSQVPDSYEQYF.

This chain links TRBV10-3 with TRBJ2-3, with D uncertain. Trimming cost V 8 bases and J 1 base, with 7 bases left between them. The length of the CDR3 is 12 residues. The germline gives CDR1 ENHRY, CDR2 SYGVKD. The chain's CDR3 is CAIASGTDTQYF. For the CDR3, the DNA is TGTGCCATCGCCAGCGGCACAGATACGCAGTATTTT.

To note about this clonotype: It is unclear where the CDR3 begins or ends on the DNA, so no DNA is shown, and the CDR3 is as TCRdb lists it. The chain combines TRBV5-6 with TRBJ1-2. Including both end residues, the CDR3 is 14 amino acids long. CDR1 is SGHDT and CDR2 is YYEEEE in the germline V gene. The CDR3 loop is CASSFGPGPDGYTF.

This clonotype showed up just a few times. This sequence joins TRBV7-9 and TRBJ2-3; D perhaps matches TRBD2 (5 bases). Germline CDR1 is SEHNR and CDR2 is FQNEAQ (reference sequence). V lost 5 bases and J 3 bases, leaving 15 bases between the germline ends. The CDR3 is 15 residues long. The CDR3 nucleotides read TGTGCCAGCAGCCCCGGGATTGCTAATACAGATACGCAGTATTTT. Protein sequence: CASSPGIANTDTQYF.

Many counts were recorded for this clonotype. This sequence joins TRBV12-3 or TRBV12-4 and TRBJ1-6; D possibly corresponds to TRBD1 (6 bases). CDR3 size: 14 residues. V gave up 2 bases and J gave up 8 bases, with 10 bases separating them. The CDR3 region has the DNA TGTGCCAGCAGTTTAAGGGCAGGGGATTCACCCCTCCACTTT. It is translated as CASSLRAGDSPLHF.

The sample holds many counts of this clonotype. This chain joins TRBV19 and TRBJ2-3, with 9 nucleotides matching TRBD2. The CDR3 has 13 amino acids. Germline V gene data show CDR1 as LNHDA and CDR2 as SQIVND (reference sequence). The CDR3 region is CATAGGPSDTQYF. The DNA for the CDR3 is TGTGCGACGGCGGGGGGGCCGTCAGATACGCAGTATTTT.

This clonotype was picked up many times. The junction departs from germline at one end; a sequencing error may be responsible. The V call is TRBV7-3, the J call TRBJ2-1; the match to TRBD1 covers 8 bases. The CDR3 length is 13 residues. CDR1 is SGHTA, CDR2 FQGTGA, per germline. The CDR3 DNA follows: TGTGCCAGCAGCTTAGATTCGGACAGGGAGAGAGCTTTC. Translated, it gives CASSLDSDRERAF.